This T cell receptor (beta chain) was profiled in a study of T cells in Graves' hyperthyroidism and ophthalmopathy. Trimming at V came to 8 bases and at J to 4 bases, leaving 5 bases not matched to a gene. Germline CDR1 is MNHEY and CDR2 is SVGEGT. This CDR3 is built from 13 residues. Amplified regions were TCR beta CDR3 sequences from RNA transcripts. The HTBI set primed first-round TCR CDR3 RT-PCR. TCRdb processed the multiplex PCR reads anew with MiXCR; each CDR3 protein has one entry. The sample lists hundreds of thousands of distinct CDR3 sequences, roughly 13% occurring once. Not enrolled were patients with uncontrolled infection, other autoimmune disease, pregnancy or lactation.

The rearrangement uses TRBV6-2 or TRBV6-3 and TRBJ2-5; 9 bases line up with TRBD1. This clonotype was sampled from a woman aged 25 to 39 with Graves' hyperthyroidism that later progressed to Graves' ophthalmopathy. The specimen sequenced was blood. CDR3 residues: CASRPGQGETQYF. In DNA, the CDR3 is TGTGCCAGCCGACCGGGACAGGGAGAGACCCAGTACTTC.